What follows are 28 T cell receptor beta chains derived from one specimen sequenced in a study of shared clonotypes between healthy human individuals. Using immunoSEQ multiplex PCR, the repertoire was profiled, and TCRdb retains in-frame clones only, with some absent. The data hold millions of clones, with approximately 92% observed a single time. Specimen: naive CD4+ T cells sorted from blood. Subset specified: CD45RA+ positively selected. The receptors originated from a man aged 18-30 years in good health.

The DNA for the CDR3 is TGCGCCAGCAGCTTGGGGGGACAGTCTAGCACAGATACGCAGTATTTT. It specifies CASSLGGQSSTDTQYF. The chain carries TRBV5-1 and TRBJ2-3; 7 bases match TRBD1. V trimming: 0 bases; J trimming: 0 bases; junction bases outside the gene matches: 4. Germline loops: CDR1 SGHRS, CDR2 YFSETQ. This CDR3 has 16 residues.

The CDR3 coding sequence is TGTGCCAGCAGCACAACTCCTAACTATGGCTACACCTTC. This codes for CASSTTPNYGYTF. V is TRBV2 and J is TRBJ1-2; D remains unclear. V lost 6 bases, J lost 0 bases, and 8 bases lay in between. This CDR3 is 13 amino acids long. The germline V gene encodes CDR1 SNHLY and CDR2 FYNNEI.

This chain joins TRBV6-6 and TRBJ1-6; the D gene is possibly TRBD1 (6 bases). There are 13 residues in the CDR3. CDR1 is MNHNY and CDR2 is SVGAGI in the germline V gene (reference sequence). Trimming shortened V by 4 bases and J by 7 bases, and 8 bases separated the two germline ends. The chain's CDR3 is CASSWQGNSPLHF. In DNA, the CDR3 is TGTGCCAGCAGTTGGCAGGGGAATTCACCCCTCCACTTT.

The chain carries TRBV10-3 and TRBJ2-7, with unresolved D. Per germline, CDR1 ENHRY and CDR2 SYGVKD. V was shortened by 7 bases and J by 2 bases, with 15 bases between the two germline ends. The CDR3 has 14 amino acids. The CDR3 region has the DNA TGTGCCATCAATTGGGCAGAGCGCACCTACGAGCAGTACTTC. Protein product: CAINWAERTYEQYF.

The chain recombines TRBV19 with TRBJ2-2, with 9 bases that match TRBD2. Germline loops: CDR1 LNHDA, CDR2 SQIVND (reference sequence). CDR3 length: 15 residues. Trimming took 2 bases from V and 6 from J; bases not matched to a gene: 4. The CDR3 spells CASSIPGLAPGELFF. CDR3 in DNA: TGTGCCAGTAGTATACCGGGACTAGCTCCCGGGGAGCTGTTTTTT.

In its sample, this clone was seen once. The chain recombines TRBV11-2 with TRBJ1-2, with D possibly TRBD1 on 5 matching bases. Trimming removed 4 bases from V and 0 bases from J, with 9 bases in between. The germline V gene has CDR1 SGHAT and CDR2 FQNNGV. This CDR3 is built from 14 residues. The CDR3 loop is CASSWGSTNYGYTF. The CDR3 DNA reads TGTGCCAGCAGCTGGGGGTCGACTAACTATGGCTACACCTTC.

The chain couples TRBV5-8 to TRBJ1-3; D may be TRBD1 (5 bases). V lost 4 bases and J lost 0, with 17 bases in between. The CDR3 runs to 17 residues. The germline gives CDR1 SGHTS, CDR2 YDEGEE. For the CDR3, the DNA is TGTGCCAGCAGCCCCGTCGGGCGGGGGAGCTCTGGAAACACCATATATTTT. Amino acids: CASSPVGRGSSGNTIYF.

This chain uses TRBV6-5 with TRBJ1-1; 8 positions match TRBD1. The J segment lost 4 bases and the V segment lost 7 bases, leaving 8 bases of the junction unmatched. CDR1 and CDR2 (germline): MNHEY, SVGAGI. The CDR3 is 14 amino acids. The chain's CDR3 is CASIQRQGSTEAFF. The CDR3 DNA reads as TGTGCCAGCATCCAAAGACAGGGGTCCACTGAAGCTTTCTTT.

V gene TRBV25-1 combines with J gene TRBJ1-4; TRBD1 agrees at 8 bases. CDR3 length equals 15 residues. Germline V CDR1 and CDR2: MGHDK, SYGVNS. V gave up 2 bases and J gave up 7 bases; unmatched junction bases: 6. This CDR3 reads CASSEPAGGIEKLFF. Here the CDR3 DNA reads TGTGCCAGCAGTGAACCGGCAGGGGGCATTGAAAAACTGTTTTTT.

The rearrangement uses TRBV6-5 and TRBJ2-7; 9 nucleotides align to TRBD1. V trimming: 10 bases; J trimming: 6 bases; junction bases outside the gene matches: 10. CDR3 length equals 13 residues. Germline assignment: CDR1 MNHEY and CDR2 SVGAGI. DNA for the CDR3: TGTGCCACCCCCCGGGACAGGGTTTCCGAGCAGTACTTC. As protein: CATPRDRVSEQYF.

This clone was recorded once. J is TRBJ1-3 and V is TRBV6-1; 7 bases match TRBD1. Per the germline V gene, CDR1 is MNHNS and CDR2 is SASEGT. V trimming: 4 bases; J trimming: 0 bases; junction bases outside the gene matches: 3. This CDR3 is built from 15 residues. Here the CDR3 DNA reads TGTGCCAGCAGTGCAGGGGGGAACTCTGGAAACACCATATATTTT. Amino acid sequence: CASSAGGNSGNTIYF.

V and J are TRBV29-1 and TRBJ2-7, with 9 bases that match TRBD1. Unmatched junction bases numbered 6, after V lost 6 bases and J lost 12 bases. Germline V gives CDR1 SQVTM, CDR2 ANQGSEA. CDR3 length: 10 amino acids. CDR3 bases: TGCAGCGTATACCGGGACAGGGCGTACTTC. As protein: CSVYRDRAYF.

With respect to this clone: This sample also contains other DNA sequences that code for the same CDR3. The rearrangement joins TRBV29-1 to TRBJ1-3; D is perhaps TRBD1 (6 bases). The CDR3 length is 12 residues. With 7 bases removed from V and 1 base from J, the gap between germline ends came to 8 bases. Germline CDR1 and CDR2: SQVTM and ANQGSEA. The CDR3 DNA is TGCAGCGCACAGGGATCTGGAAACACCATATATTTT. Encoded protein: CSAQGSGNTIYF.

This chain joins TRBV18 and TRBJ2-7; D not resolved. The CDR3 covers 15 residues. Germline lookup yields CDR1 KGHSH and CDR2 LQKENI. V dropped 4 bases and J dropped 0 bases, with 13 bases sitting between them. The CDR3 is CASSLDSKSSYEQYF. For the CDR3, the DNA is TGTGCCAGCTCACTGGATTCTAAGAGCTCCTACGAGCAGTACTTC.

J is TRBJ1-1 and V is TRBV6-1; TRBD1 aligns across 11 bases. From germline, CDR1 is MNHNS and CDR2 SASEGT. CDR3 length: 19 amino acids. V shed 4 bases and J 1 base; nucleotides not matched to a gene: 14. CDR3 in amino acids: CASSARRTGGRIANTEAFF. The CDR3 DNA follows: TGTGCCAGCAGTGCCCGGAGGACAGGGGGCCGGATAGCGAACACTGAAGCTTTCTTT.

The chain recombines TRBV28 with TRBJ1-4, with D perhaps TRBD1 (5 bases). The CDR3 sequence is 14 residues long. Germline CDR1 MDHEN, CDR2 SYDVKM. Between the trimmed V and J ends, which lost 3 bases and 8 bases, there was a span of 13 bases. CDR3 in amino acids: CASSFPGTGEKLFF. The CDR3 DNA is TGTGCCAGCAGTTTCCCCGGGACCGGGGAAAAACTGTTTTTT.

The CDR3 loop is CASSLGATGSYGYTF. The CDR3 DNA reads TGTGCCAGCAGCTTGGGGGCGACAGGTTCCTATGGCTACACCTTC. The V gene is TRBV5-6, the J gene TRBJ1-2; D possibly corresponds to TRBD1 (6 bases). The CDR3 runs 15 residues. Germline V gene lookup returns CDR1 SGHDT and CDR2 YYEEEE. V was trimmed by 0 bases and J by 4 bases, leaving 13 bases between them.

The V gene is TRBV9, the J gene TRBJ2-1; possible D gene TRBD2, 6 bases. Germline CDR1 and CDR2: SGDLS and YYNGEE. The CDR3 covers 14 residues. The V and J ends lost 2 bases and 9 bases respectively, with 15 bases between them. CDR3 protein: CASSVHYVGGEQFF. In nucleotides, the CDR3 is TGTGCCAGCAGCGTCCACTACGTGGGGGGTGAGCAGTTCTTC. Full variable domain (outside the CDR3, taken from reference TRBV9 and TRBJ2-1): DSGVTQTPKHLITATGQRVTLRCSPRSGDLSVYWYQQSLDQGLQFLIQYYNGEERAKGNILERFSAQQFPDLHSELNLSSLELGDSALYFCASSVHYVGGEQFFGPGTRLTVL.

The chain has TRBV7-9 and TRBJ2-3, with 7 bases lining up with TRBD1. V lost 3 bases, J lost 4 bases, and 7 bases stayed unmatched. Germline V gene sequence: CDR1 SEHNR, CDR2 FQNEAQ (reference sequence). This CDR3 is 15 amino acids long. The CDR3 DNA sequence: TGTGCCAGCAGCTTCCTACAGGGGACAGCAGATACGCAGTATTTT. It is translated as CASSFLQGTADTQYF. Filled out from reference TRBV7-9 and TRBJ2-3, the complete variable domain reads DTGVSQNPRHKITKRGQNVTFRCDPISEHNRLYWYRQTLGQGPEFLTYFQNEAQLEKSRLLSDRFSAERPKGSFSTLEIQRTEQGDSAMYLCASSFLQGTADTQYFGPGTRLTVL.

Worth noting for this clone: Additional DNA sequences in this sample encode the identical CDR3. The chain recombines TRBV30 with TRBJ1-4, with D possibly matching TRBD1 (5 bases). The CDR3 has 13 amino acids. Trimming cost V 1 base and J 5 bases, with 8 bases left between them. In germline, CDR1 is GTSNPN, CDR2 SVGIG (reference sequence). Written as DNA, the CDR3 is TGTGCCTGGAGTGGACAGAAGAATGAAAAACTGTTTTTT. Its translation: CAWSGQKNEKLFF.

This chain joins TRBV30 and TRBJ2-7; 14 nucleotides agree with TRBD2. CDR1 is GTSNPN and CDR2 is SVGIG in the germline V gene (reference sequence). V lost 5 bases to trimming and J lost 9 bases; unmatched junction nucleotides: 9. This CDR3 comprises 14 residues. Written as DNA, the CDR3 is TGTGCCTGGGCACCGGGACTAGCGGGAGAGCGGCAGTACTTC. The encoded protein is CAWAPGLAGERQYF.

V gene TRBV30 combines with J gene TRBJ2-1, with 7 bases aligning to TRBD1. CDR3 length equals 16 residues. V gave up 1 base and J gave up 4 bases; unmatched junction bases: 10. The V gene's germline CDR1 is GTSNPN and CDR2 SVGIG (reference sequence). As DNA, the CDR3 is TGTGCCTGGAGTGGAAGGGGTTTGGGACAGTACAATGAGCAGTTCTTC. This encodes CAWSGRGLGQYNEQFF.

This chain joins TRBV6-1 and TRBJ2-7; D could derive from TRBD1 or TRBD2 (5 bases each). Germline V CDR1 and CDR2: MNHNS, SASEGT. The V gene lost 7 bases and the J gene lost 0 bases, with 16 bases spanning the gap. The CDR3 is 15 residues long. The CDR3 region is CASNPGRSNSYEQYF. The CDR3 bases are TGTGCCAGCAACCCGGGGCGGTCCAACTCCTACGAGCAGTACTTC.

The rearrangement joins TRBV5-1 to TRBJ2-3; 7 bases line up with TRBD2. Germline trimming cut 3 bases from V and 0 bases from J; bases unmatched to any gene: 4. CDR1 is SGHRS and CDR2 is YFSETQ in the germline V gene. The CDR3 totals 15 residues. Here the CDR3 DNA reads TGCGCCAGCAGCTCGCGGGAGTTGAGCACAGATACGCAGTATTTT. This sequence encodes CASSSRELSTDTQYF.

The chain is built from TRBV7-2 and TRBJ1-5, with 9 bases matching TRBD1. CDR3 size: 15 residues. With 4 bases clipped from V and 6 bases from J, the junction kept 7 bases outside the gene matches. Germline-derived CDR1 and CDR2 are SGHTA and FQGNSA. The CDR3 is CASSWGTGISQPQHF. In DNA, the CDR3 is TGTGCCAGCAGCTGGGGGACAGGGATCTCTCAGCCCCAGCATTTT.

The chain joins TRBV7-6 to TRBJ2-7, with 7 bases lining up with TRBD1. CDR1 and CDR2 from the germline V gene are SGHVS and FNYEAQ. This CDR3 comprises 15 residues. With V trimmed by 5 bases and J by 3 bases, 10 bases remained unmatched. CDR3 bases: TGTGCCAGCAGCCTGGGACAGTCAGGTGTCTACGAGCAGTACTTC. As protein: CASSLGQSGVYEQYF.

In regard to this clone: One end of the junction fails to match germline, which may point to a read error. This CDR3 reads CASGDYSYEQYF. CDR3 DNA: TGCGCCAGCGGTGACTACTCCTACGAGCAGTACTTC. V is TRBV10-1 and J is TRBJ2-7; TRBD2 might be the D (5 bases). Looked up from germline, CDR1 is WNHNN and CDR2 is SYGVQD (reference sequence). The CDR3 runs to 12 residues.

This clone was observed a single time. The CDR3: CASSLGTAQSTDTQYF. CDR3 coding DNA: TGCGCCAGCAGCTTAGGGACAGCGCAGTCCACAGATACGCAGTATTTT. The rearrangement uses TRBV5-1 and TRBJ2-3; 7 bases fit TRBD1. The CDR3 runs 16 residues. J gave up 2 bases and V 2 bases, and 8 bases lay outside the gene matches. In germline, CDR1 is SGHRS, CDR2 YFSETQ. The full variable domain, in which reference TRBV5-1 and TRBJ2-3 provide the parts outside the CDR3, is KAGVTQTPRYLIKTRGQQVTLSCSPISGHRSVSWYQQTPGQGLQFLFEYFSETQRNKGNFPGRFSGRQFSNSRSEMNVSTLELGDSALYLCASSLGTAQSTDTQYFGPGTRLTVL.